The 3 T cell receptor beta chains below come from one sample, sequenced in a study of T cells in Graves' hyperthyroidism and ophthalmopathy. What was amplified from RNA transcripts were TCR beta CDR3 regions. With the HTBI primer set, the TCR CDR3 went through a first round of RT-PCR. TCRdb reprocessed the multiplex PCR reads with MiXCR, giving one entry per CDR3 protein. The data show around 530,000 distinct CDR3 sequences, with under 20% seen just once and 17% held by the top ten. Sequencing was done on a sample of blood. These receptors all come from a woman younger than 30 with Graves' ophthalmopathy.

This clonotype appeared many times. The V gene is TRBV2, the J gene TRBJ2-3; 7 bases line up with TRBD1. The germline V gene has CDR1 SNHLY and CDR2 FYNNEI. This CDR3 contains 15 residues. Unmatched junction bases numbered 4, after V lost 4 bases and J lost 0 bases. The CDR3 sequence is CASSGTGASTDTQYF. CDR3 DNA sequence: TGTGCCAGCAGTGGTACAGGGGCTAGCACAGATACGCAGTATTTT.

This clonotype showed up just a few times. CDR3 sequence reads: CASSEAIGNTIYF. The CDR3 DNA follows: TGTGCCAGCAGTGAAGCTATTGGAAACACCATATATTTT. The chain carries TRBV6-1 and TRBJ1-3; no clear D. V was shortened by 0 bases and J by 3 bases, with 3 bases between the two germline ends. Looked up from germline, CDR1 is MNHNS and CDR2 is SASEGT. The CDR3 loop spans 13 amino acids.

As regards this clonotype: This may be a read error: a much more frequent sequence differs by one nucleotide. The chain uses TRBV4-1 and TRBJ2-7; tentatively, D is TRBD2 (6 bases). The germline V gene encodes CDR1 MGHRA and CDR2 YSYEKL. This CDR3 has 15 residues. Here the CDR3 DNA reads TGCGCCAGCAGCCAAGATCCGCGCGGGACCTACAAGCAGTACTTC. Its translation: CASSQDPRGTYKQYF.